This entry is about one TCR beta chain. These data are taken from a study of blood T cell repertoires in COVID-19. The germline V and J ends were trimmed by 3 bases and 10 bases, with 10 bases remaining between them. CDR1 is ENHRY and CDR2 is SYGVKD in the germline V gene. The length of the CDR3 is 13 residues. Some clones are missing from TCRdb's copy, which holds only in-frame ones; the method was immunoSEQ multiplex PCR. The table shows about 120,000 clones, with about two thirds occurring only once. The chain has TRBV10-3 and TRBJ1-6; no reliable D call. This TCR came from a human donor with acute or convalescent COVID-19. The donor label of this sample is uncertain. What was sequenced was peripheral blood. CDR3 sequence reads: CAISDNDISPLHF. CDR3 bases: TGTGCCATCAGTGATAACGACATATCACCCCTCCACTTT.